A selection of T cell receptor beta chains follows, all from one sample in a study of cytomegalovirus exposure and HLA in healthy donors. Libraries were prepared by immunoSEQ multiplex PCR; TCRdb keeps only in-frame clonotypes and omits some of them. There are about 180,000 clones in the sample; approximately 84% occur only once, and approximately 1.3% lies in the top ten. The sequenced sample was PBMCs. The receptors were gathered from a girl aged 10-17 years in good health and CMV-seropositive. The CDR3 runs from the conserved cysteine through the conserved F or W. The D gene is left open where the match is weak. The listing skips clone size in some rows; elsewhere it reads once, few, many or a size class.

CASSSEGSGANVLTF,TGTGCCAGCAGTTCTGAGGGCTCTGGGGCCAACGTCCTGACTTTC,TRBV6-5,TRBJ2-6,-,-
CASSLVKGWTSGMYEQYF,TGTGCCAGCAGCTTAGTTAAAGGGTGGACTAGCGGGATGTACGAGCAGTACTTC,TRBV7-2,TRBJ2-7,-,TRBD2
CSVEPAGRETQYF,TGCAGCGTTGAACCGGCAGGGAGGGAGACCCAGTACTTC,TRBV29-1,TRBJ2-5,-,-
CATSRVMGRLLVGNQPQHF,TGTGCCACCAGCAGAGTTATGGGGAGGCTCCTCGTCGGCAATCAGCCCCAGCATTTT,TRBV15,TRBJ1-5,-,-
CASTDPGAGEKLFF,TGTGCCAGTACCGACCCAGGGGCTGGTGAAAAACTGTTTTTT,TRBV19,TRBJ1-4,few,-
CASTGQQETQYF,TGTGCCAGCACGGGACAGCAAGAGACCCAGTACTTC,TRBV2,TRBJ2-5,-,TRBD1
CASSQDGGLVFTGELFF,TGCGCCAGCAGCCAAGACGGGGGACTAGTGTTCACCGGGGAGCTGTTTTTT,TRBV4-1,TRBJ2-2,-,TRBD2
CASRDLRNEQFF,TGTGCCAGCAGGGACTTACGGAATGAGCAGTTCTTC,TRBV27,TRBJ2-1,few,-
CASSLPMELSSGELFF,TGCGCCAGCAGCCTCCCCATGGAGTTGAGCTCCGGGGAGCTGTTTTTT,TRBV23-1,TRBJ2-2,-,-
CASSLLSTSGGTDTQYF,TGTGCCAGCAGCCTACTGTCTACTAGCGGGGGGACAGATACGCAGTATTTT,TRBV4-2,TRBJ2-3,-,TRBD2
CAWSTGTGGADTQYF,TGTGCCTGGAGTACGGGGACAGGGGGCGCAGATACGCAGTATTTT,TRBV30,TRBJ2-3,-,TRBD1
CASSEFRTSGQETQYF,TGCGCCAGCAGTGAGTTTAGGACTAGCGGCCAAGAGACCCAGTACTTC,TRBV10-1,TRBJ2-5,-,TRBD2
CASSTPTGMLFF,TGTGCCAGCAGTACCCCGACAGGGATGTTGTTTTTT,TRBV27,TRBJ2-2,-,TRBD1
CASSLSALGRDEQYF,TGTGCCAGCAGCTTATCGGCTCTAGGTCGAGACGAGCAGTACTTC,TRBV11-2,TRBJ2-7,-,-
CASRGGITYEQYF,TGTGCCAGCAGGGGCGGGATAACCTACGAGCAGTACTTC,TRBV2,TRBJ2-7,-,-
CSVVEGRLQMGEQFF,TGCAGCGTTGTAGAGGGTCGACTCCAAATGGGTGAGCAGTTCTTC,TRBV29-1,TRBJ2-1,-,-
CASSLARGYEQYF,TGTGCCAGCAGTTTAGCCCGGGGGTACGAGCAGTACTTC,TRBV27,TRBJ2-7,-,-
CASSLVSGIPLYEQYF,TGTGCCAGCAGCTTAGTTTCGGGAATCCCCCTCTACGAGCAGTACTTC,TRBV11-2,TRBJ2-7,-,-
CASTLPGGNGYTF,TGCGCCAGCACCCTGCCAGGGGGAAATGGCTACACCTTC,TRBV5-1,TRBJ1-2,-,TRBD1
CASSLVGSSGNTIYF,TGTGCCAGCAGCTTAGTCGGTAGCTCTGGAAACACCATATATTTT,TRBV7-9,TRBJ1-3,-,-
CASSPPYGEQFF,TGTGCCAGCAGTCCACCTTACGGTGAGCAGTTCTTC,TRBV27,TRBJ2-1,-,-
CASSQDFFSTDTQYF,TGCGCCAGCAGCCAAGATTTCTTTAGCACAGATACGCAGTATTTT,TRBV4-1,TRBJ2-3,-,-
CASSQIEAFF,TGCGCCAGCAGCCAAATTGAAGCTTTCTTT,TRBV10-1,TRBJ1-1,-,-
CASSWRAGPQETQYF,TGTGCCAGCAGCTGGAGGGCAGGTCCGCAAGAGACCCAGTACTTC,TRBV9,TRBJ2-5,-,-
CASTRSGTSASYEQYF,TGTGCCAGCACCCGATCCGGGACTAGCGCCTCCTACGAGCAGTACTTC,TRBV7-2,TRBJ2-7,-,TRBD2
CASSYPTGTYEQYF,TGTGCCAGCAGCTACCCTACAGGGACCTACGAGCAGTACTTC,TRBV6-1,TRBJ2-7,few,-
CASSMDRAKNQPQHF,TGTGCCAGTAGTATGGACAGGGCGAAGAATCAGCCCCAGCATTTT,TRBV19,TRBJ1-5,-,TRBD1
CASNSGRASEDTQYF,TGTGCCAGTAATAGCGGGAGGGCCTCTGAAGATACGCAGTATTTT,TRBV6-1,TRBJ2-3,-,TRBD2
CASSLFGREGQLFF,TGTGCCAGCAGCTTATTTGGCAGGGAGGGGCAACTGTTTTTT,TRBV5-6,TRBJ1-4,-,-
CASGTGSETQYF,TGTGCTAGCGGCACAGGGTCAGAGACCCAGTACTTC,TRBV7-7,TRBJ2-5,once,-
CSVVFDGAQYF,TGCAGCGTTGTTTTCGACGGGGCCCAGTACTTC,TRBV29-1,TRBJ2-5,-,-
CASSRTSGNYEQYF,TGTGCCAGTAGTAGGACTAGCGGGAACTACGAGCAGTACTTC,TRBV19,TRBJ2-7,-,TRBD2
CASSQEIAGTYEQYF,TGCGCCAGCAGCCAAGAGATAGCGGGGACCTACGAGCAGTACTTC,TRBV4-1,TRBJ2-7,-,TRBD2
CASSLQSDRGYEQYF,TGTGCCAGCAGCTTACAGTCAGACAGGGGATACGAGCAGTACTTC,TRBV7-2,TRBJ2-7,-,TRBD1
CASSSNGRRPNEQFF,TGTGCCAGCAGTTCGAACGGGAGAAGGCCCAATGAGCAGTTCTTC,TRBV6-5,TRBJ2-1,-,-
CASSPRGYSYEQYF,TGTGCCAGCAGCCCCAGGGGTTACTCCTACGAGCAGTACTTC,TRBV7-9,TRBJ2-7,-,-
CASSWTGRYTIYF,TGTGCCAGCAGCTGGACAGGGCGCTACACCATATATTTT,TRBV5-5,TRBJ1-3,-,TRBD1
CASSETGVSSYEQYF,TGTGCCAGCAGTGAGACAGGGGTAAGCTCCTACGAGCAGTACTTC,TRBV6-1,TRBJ2-7,few,TRBD1
CASSTGQGAKQPQHF,TGTGCCAGTAGTACGGGACAGGGGGCAAAGCAGCCCCAGCATTTT,TRBV19,TRBJ1-5,-,TRBD1
CASSLDANEQYF,TGTGCCAGCAGCTTAGATGCTAACGAGCAGTACTTC,TRBV7-9,TRBJ2-7,-,-
CASSLAQGATFSWGYTF,TGTGCCAGCAGCTTAGCGCAGGGGGCAACGTTTTCGTGGGGCTACACCTTC,TRBV7-6,TRBJ1-2,-,TRBD1
CASSQYNEQFF,TGTGCCAGTAGCCAGTACAATGAGCAGTTCTTC,TRBV19,TRBJ2-1,-,-
CASSEGELVQPQHF,TGTGCCAGCAGTGAAGGGGAGTTAGTCCAGCCCCAGCATTTT,TRBV6-1,TRBJ1-5,-,-
CASSTEGHWTQYF,TGTGCCAGCAGTACTGAGGGTCACTGGACCCAGTACTTC,TRBV5-5,TRBJ2-5,-,-
CASSFRGTMGQYF,TGTGCCAGCAGCTTTAGGGGGACAATGGGCCAGTACTTC,TRBV7-8,TRBJ2-5,-,-
CASSPRDFEQYF,TGTGCCAGCAGTCCTCGGGACTTCGAGCAGTACTTC,TRBV2,TRBJ2-7,-,-
CASSLFTGTLATNEKLFF,TGTGCCAGCAGCTTATTCACCGGGACACTCGCAACTAATGAAAAACTGTTTTTT,TRBV11-2,TRBJ1-4,-,-
CASSQDPSSGRAKNIQYF,TGCGCCAGCAGCCAAGATCCATCGAGCGGGAGGGCCAAAAACATTCAGTACTTC,TRBV4-3,TRBJ2-4,-,TRBD2
CASSLSRGPTNEKLFF,TGTGCCAGCAGCTTAAGCAGGGGGCCAACTAATGAAAAACTGTTTTTT,TRBV7-9,TRBJ1-4,-,TRBD1
CASGTDKNIQYF,TGTGCCAGCGGAACAGACAAAAACATTCAGTACTTC,TRBV27,TRBJ2-4,-,-
CAWTPPGQGAYEQYF,TGTGCCTGGACCCCTCCGGGACAGGGGGCGTACGAGCAGTACTTC,TRBV30,TRBJ2-7,-,TRBD1
CASSLDSSGNAYEQYF,TGTGCCAGCAGCTTGGATTCTAGCGGGAACGCGTACGAGCAGTACTTC,TRBV5-4,TRBJ2-7,-,TRBD2
CASSSASGREHSYEQYF,TGTGCCAGCAGCTCCGCTAGCGGGAGGGAGCATTCCTACGAGCAGTACTTC,TRBV2,TRBJ2-7,-,TRBD2
CASSFGRAYGYTF,TGTGCCAGCAGTTTCGGCAGGGCCTATGGCTACACCTTC,TRBV27,TRBJ1-2,-,-